This T cell receptor beta chain appears in the sequencing data of a study of response to subunit inactivated influenza vaccine (dated by TCRdb to the late 2010s). A note on the overall study: Deep quantitative profiling of the T cell receptor repertoire was used in the study to follow responses to a trivalent subunit inactivated influenza vaccine. The paper as a whole reports these results and caveats: The authors suggested that each seasonal influenza vaccination may recruit only a limited number of new T cells.

The germline V gene sets CDR1 to MNHEY and CDR2 to SVGAGI. The junction carries 13 bases between V and J, which are trimmed by 3 bases and 5 bases respectively. The CDR3 goes from the cysteine to the phenylalanine over 14 residues. Of all the DNA, just the CDR3 is kept, 42 bases in frame from base 1. This clonotype was counted a few times. Its antigen specificity is not known. Base qualities were left out, and no much larger clone turns up one base away. Libraries were made using RT-PCR. The data were produced on an Illumina HiSeq 2500. TCRdb reran the public reads through fastp at Q25 and MiXCR, keeping productive beta chains. All rows with the same CDR3 protein become a single entry with the most common DNA and genes. The sample includes about 520,000 distinct CDR3 sequences, with under 8.5% observed a single time. Around 12% of the sample is taken by the ten largest.

The material was PBMCs from blood, obtained less than 25 months after vaccination. The sequence was collected from a man aged 50 to 75 who received an inactivated influenza vaccine. Donor details come from another sample of the same person, matched by shared clones. The receptor chain draws on TRBV6-5 and TRBJ1-1, with no D gene named confidently. Here the CDR3 is given as CASSYSPGPTEAFF. The nucleotide sequence reads TGTGCCAGCAGTTATTCCCCAGGCCCGACTGAAGCTTTCTTT.